A single sample is the source of the 23 T cell receptor beta chains below, sequenced in a study of T cell changes during pregnancy in multiple sclerosis. Sequenced by immunoSEQ multiplex PCR; TCRdb stores in-frame clones only, minus some. Among 30,000 to 45,000 clones, 75% to 95% were seen once, and the ten largest hold 0.45% to 0.55%. Material: CD4+ T cells from peripheral blood mononuclear cells, obtained in the second trimester of pregnancy. The receptors were gathered from a female donor in good health, enrolled as a control in a pregnancy study.

The chain combines TRBV7-3 with TRBJ2-3, with D possibly being TRBD2 (7 bases). Germline loops: CDR1 SGHTA, CDR2 FQGTGA. V lost 5 bases to trimming and J lost 2 bases, with 14 bases between them. The CDR3 spans 15 residues. The CDR3 loop reads CASSRRGGDTDTQYF. In DNA, the CDR3 is TGTGCCAGCAGCCGGAGGGGGGGGGACACAGATACGCAGTATTTT.

V is TRBV2 and J is TRBJ1-3; weak D call: TRBD1 (5 bases). V lost 6 bases to trimming and J lost 6 bases, with 6 bases between them. Germline CDR1 SNHLY, CDR2 FYNNEI. CDR3 length equals 11 residues. Written as DNA, the CDR3 is TGTGCCAGCAGACAGGAAAACACCATATATTTT. Its protein is CASRQENTIYF.

The chain has TRBV29-1 and TRBJ1-2, with TRBD1 matching 7 bases. Unmatched junction bases numbered 4, after V lost 2 bases and J lost 4 bases. Germline V gene sequence: CDR1 SQVTM, CDR2 ANQGSEA. The CDR3 has 13 residues. The CDR3 sequence is CSVERDSGYGYTF. For the CDR3, the DNA is TGCAGCGTTGAAAGGGACAGTGGCTATGGCTACACCTTC.

V usage is TRBV5-5 and J usage is TRBJ1-3; TRBD1 agrees at 10 bases. With V trimmed by 2 bases and J by 8 bases, 4 bases remained unmatched. This CDR3 is 14 amino acids long. The germline gives CDR1 SGHKS, CDR2 YYEKEE (reference sequence). CDR3 in DNA: TGTGCCAGCAGCTTTGGACAGGGGGGTGACACCATATATTTT. Translating it yields CASSFGQGGDTIYF.

CDR3 sequence reads: CASSLQRAGTDTQYF. The DNA of the CDR3 is TGTGCCAGCAGCCTACAGCGGGCCGGCACAGATACGCAGTATTTT. This chain joins TRBV27 and TRBJ2-3; D perhaps matches TRBD2 (6 bases). Between the trimmed V and J ends, which lost 6 bases and 1 base, there was a span of 14 bases. The germline V gene has CDR1 MNHEY and CDR2 SMNVEV (reference sequence). This CDR3 is 15 amino acids long.

This clone was detected once. The V call is TRBV5-1, the J call TRBJ2-2, with D possibly TRBD2 on 5 matching bases. Trimming took 2 bases from V and 0 from J, leaving 5 bases between them. Germline V CDR1 and CDR2: SGHRS, YFSETQ. The CDR3 has 14 amino acids. The CDR3 spells CASSLLANTGELFF. The CDR3 DNA follows: TGCGCCAGCAGCTTACTAGCGAACACCGGGGAGCTGTTTTTT.

J is TRBJ1-4 and V is TRBV2; possible D gene TRBD1, 6 bases. The germline CDR1 and CDR2 sequences are SNHLY and FYNNEI. CDR3 size: 15 residues. Between the trimmed V and J ends, which lost 3 bases and 3 bases, there was a span of 11 bases. The DNA of the CDR3 is TGTGCCAGCAGTGACGCGGGGGGCGCTAATGAAAAACTGTTTTTT. Its translation: CASSDAGGANEKLFF.

The rearrangement uses TRBV23-1 and TRBJ1-3; 7 bases align to TRBD1. TRBV23-1 counts as an open reading frame of uncertain function. The CDR3 sequence is 15 residues long. After removal of 3 bases from V and 0 bases from J, the junction contained 2 bases not matched to a gene. This CDR3 reads CASSQGQRSGNTIYF. CDR3 DNA: TGCGCCAGCAGTCAGGGACAGCGCTCTGGAAACACCATATATTTT.

The gene calls are TRBV7-2 and TRBJ2-2, with 9 bases that match TRBD2. With V trimmed by 5 bases and J by 7 bases, 14 bases remained unmatched. Germline V gene data show CDR1 as SGHTA and CDR2 as FQGNSA. This CDR3 contains 17 residues. As DNA, the CDR3 is TGTGCCAGCAGCCCCCCCGGGATAGCGGGAGTAGTCGGGGAGCTGTTTTTT. Amino acids: CASSPPGIAGVVGELFF.

The J gene is TRBJ1-1, the V gene TRBV19, with D possibly matching TRBD1 (6 bases). V lost 6 bases and J lost 4, with 21 bases in between. CDR1 and CDR2 from the germline V gene are LNHDA and SQIVND (reference sequence). The CDR3 loop spans 16 amino acids. The CDR3 sequence: CASSRQTGLGTTEAFF. The CDR3 DNA sequence: TGTGCCAGTAGCCGGCAGACAGGTTTGGGAACCACTGAAGCTTTCTTT.

The chain has TRBV7-8 and TRBJ1-1, with D uncertain. The germline V and J ends were trimmed by 7 bases and 5 bases, with 14 bases remaining between them. CDR1 and CDR2 (germline): SGHVS, FQNEAQ. This CDR3 region has 13 residues. The CDR3 nucleotides are TGTGCCAGCACCCCTTACCCTATTACTGAAGCTTTCTTT. Amino acids: CASTPYPITEAFF.

The J gene is TRBJ2-1, the V gene TRBV7-6; 14 positions match TRBD2. There are 17 residues in the CDR3. Germline V gene sequence: CDR1 SGHVS, CDR2 FNYEAQ. V lost 0 bases, J lost 6 bases, and 4 bases stayed unmatched. CDR3 DNA sequence: TGTGCCAGCAGCTTAGCCCCGGGACTAGCGGGAGCCAATGAGCAGTTCTTC. Its translation is CASSLAPGLAGANEQFF.

The CDR3 DNA follows: TGTGCCAGCAGTTTCAGAGACAGGGGGCGTTACGAGCAGTACTTC. Its translation is CASSFRDRGRYEQYF. V and J are TRBV28 and TRBJ2-7; 10 bases agree with TRBD1. The CDR3 is 15 amino acids. V lost 3 bases and J lost 4; bases outside the gene matches: 6. Germline V gives CDR1 MDHEN, CDR2 SYDVKM.

This sequence joins TRBV18 and TRBJ2-1, with D tentatively TRBD2 (6 bases). Germline lookup yields CDR1 KGHSH and CDR2 LQKENI. Trimming shortened V by 6 bases and J by 2 bases, and 17 bases separated the two germline ends. The CDR3 extends over 16 amino acids. The CDR3 region is CASSPRVAGTYNEQFF. The DNA of the CDR3 is TGTGCCAGCTCCCCGAGGGTGGCGGGGACCTACAATGAGCAGTTCTTC. The full variable domain, completed using reference TRBV18 and TRBJ2-1, is NAGVMQNPRHLVRRRGQEARLRCSPMKGHSHVYWYRQLPEEGLKFMVYLQKENIIDESGMPKERFSAEFPKEGPSILRIQQVVRGDSAAYFCASSPRVAGTYNEQFFGPGTRLTVL.

The J gene is TRBJ2-6, the V gene TRBV19; 7 nucleotides line up with TRBD1. Losses at the gene ends were 5 bases for V and 4 bases for J; bases not matched to a gene: 5. Germline V lookup: CDR1 LNHDA, CDR2 SQIVND (reference sequence). The CDR3 spans 15 residues. As DNA, the CDR3 is TGTGCCAGTAGTCAAACAGGGGCCGGGGCCAACGTCCTGACTTTC. It translates to CASSQTGAGANVLTF.

This chain joins TRBV16 and TRBJ1-2; TRBD1 agrees at 8 bases. The CDR3 has 15 residues. The germline gives CDR1 KGHSY, CDR2 FQNENV. The V gene end was trimmed by 2 bases and the J gene end by 8 bases; junction bases not matched to a gene: 10. This CDR3 reads CASSQNQQGVFGYTF. The DNA of the CDR3 is TGTGCCAGCAGCCAAAATCAACAGGGGGTTTTCGGCTACACCTTC.

The chain is built from TRBV4-2 and TRBJ1-6; 7 positions match TRBD1. V trimming: 4 bases; J trimming: 7 bases; junction bases outside the gene matches: 10. The CDR3 contains 16 residues. Germline CDR1 is LGHNA and CDR2 is YNFKEQ. This CDR3 is CASSLGPGQQNSPLHF. The CDR3 coding sequence is TGTGCCAGCAGCCTAGGGCCGGGACAGCAGAATTCACCCCTCCACTTT.

V and J are TRBV19 and TRBJ2-7; 8 bases agree with TRBD1. The CDR3 has 15 amino acids. V lost 2 bases to trimming and J lost 3 bases; unmatched junction nucleotides: 6. Germline CDR1 is LNHDA and CDR2 is SQIVND (reference sequence). The CDR3 bases are TGTGCCAGTAGTATAAATCGACAGGGGCTCTACGAGCAGTACTTC. Its translation: CASSINRQGLYEQYF.

This rearrangement joins TRBV28 to TRBJ2-7; the D gene is possibly TRBD2 (6 bases). Germline loops: CDR1 MDHEN, CDR2 SYDVKM. CDR3 length: 16 amino acids. Trimming left V 5 bases short and J 4 bases short, with 21 bases between. CDR3 region: CASSLAGPLLKYEQYF. The CDR3 nucleotides are TGTGCCAGCAGTCTGGCGGGGCCGCTCTTAAAATACGAGCAGTACTTC.

The rearrangement links TRBV5-4 to TRBJ2-5, with D possibly being TRBD1 (6 bases). The CDR3 is 16 residues long. The germline V and J ends were trimmed by 4 bases and 1 base, with 17 bases remaining between them. Per the germline V gene, CDR1 is SGHNT and CDR2 is YYREEE (reference sequence). The chain's CDR3 is CASSLKLDSIQETQYF. As DNA, the CDR3 is TGTGCCAGCAGCCTTAAACTGGACAGCATCCAAGAGACCCAGTACTTC. The whole variable domain, filled in from reference TRBV5-4 and TRBJ2-5, reads ETGVTQSPTHLIKTRGQQVTLRCSSQSGHNTVSWYQQALGQGPQFIFQYYREEENGRGNFPPRFSGLQFPNYSSELNVNALELDDSALYLCASSLKLDSIQETQYFGPGTRLLVL.

The CDR3 DNA follows: TGTGCCAGCTCCGCCGGGGGGACCCAACACTCCGGGCAGTTCTTC. Amino acid sequence: CASSAGGTQHSGQFF. V is TRBV6-5 and J is TRBJ2-1, with TRBD2 identical over 7 bases. This CDR3 spans 15 amino acids. Trimming cost V 8 bases and J 12 bases; bases outside gene matches: 19. Germline lookup yields CDR1 MNHEY and CDR2 SVGAGI.

The chain employs TRBV19 and TRBJ1-5, with a possible D match to TRBD1 (6 bases). V was clipped by 1 base and J by 2 bases, with 15 bases between them. The length of the CDR3 is 17 residues. Germline V gene lookup returns CDR1 LNHDA and CDR2 SQIVND (reference sequence). The CDR3: CASSIAGRGRGNQPQHF. CDR3 DNA sequence: TGTGCCAGTAGTATAGCGGGCAGGGGCAGAGGCAATCAGCCCCAGCATTTT.

In DNA form, the CDR3 reads TGTGCCAGCAGCGTATCCGGACATACGAACACCGGGGAGCTGTTTTTT. It codes for CASSVSGHTNTGELFF. The chain joins TRBV9 to TRBJ2-2, with TRBD1 as a possible D gene (5 bases). This CDR3 has 16 residues. Germline CDR1 SGDLS, CDR2 YYNGEE. The V end was cut by 1 base, the J end by 0 bases, with 10 bases between.